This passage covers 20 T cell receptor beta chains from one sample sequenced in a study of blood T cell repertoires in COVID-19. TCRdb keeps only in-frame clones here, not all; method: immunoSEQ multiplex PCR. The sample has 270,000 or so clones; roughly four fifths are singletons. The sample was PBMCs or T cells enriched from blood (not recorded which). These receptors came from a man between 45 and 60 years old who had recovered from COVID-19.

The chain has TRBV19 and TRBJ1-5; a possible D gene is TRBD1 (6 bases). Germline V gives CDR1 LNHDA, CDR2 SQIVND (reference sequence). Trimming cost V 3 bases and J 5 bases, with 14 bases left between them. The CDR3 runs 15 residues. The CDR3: CASSIPPHRDQPQHF. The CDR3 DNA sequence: TGTGCCAGTAGTATCCCCCCCCACAGGGATCAGCCCCAGCATTTT.

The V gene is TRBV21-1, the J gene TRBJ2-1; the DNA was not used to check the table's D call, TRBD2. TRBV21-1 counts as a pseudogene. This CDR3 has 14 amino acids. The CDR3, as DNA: TGTGCCAGCAGCCGGCGGGAGCCCTACAATGAGCAGTTCTTC. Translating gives CASSRREPYNEQFF.

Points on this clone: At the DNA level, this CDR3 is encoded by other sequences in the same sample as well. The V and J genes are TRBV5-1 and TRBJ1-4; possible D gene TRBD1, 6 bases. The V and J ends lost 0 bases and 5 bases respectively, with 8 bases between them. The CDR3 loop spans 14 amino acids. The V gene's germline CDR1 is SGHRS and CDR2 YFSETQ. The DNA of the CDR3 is TGCGCCAGCAGCTTGGACAGGGCGAATGAAAAACTGTTTTTT. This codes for CASSLDRANEKLFF.

In DNA form, the CDR3 reads TGTGCCAGCAGTCCCCCTTGGGTAGCGGGGAACACCGGGGAGCTGTTTTTT. It translates to CASSPPWVAGNTGELFF. J is TRBJ2-2 and V is TRBV6-6; 7 bases are a match to TRBD2. The CDR3 consists of 17 residues. Germline lookup yields CDR1 MNHNY and CDR2 SVGAGI (reference sequence). The junction had 10 bases not matched to a gene; V was cut back by 5 bases and J by 1 base.

The CDR3 DNA is TGTGCCAGCAGCTCGCCGGAACAATTCGTGAGGGGCTACACCTTC. It codes for CASSSPEQFVRGYTF. The J gene is TRBJ1-2, the V gene TRBV7-9; D gene uncertain. The CDR3 runs 15 residues. V was shortened by 4 bases and J by 8 bases, with 20 bases between the two germline ends. Germline V CDR1 and CDR2: SEHNR, FQNEAQ (reference sequence).

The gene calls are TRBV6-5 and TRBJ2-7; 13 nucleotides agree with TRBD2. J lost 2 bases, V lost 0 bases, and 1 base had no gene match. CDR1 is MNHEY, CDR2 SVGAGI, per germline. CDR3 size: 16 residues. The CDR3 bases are TGTGCCAGCAGTTACTCGGGGACTAGCGGGGCCTACGAGCAGTACTTC. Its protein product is CASSYSGTSGAYEQYF.

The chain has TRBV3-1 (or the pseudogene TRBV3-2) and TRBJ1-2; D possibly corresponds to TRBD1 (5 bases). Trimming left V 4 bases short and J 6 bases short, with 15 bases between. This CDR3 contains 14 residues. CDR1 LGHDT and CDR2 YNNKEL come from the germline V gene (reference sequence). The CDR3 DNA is TGTGCCAGCAGCCCCGACAGAAGGAGCGATGGCTACACCTTC. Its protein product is CASSPDRRSDGYTF.

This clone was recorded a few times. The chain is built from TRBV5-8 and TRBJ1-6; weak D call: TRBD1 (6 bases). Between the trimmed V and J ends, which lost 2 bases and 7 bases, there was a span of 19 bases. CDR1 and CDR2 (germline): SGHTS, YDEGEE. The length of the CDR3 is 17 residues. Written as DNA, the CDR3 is TGTGCCAGCAGCTTTGACATTGGTTTTACAGGGAATTCACCCCTCCACTTT. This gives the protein CASSFDIGFTGNSPLHF.

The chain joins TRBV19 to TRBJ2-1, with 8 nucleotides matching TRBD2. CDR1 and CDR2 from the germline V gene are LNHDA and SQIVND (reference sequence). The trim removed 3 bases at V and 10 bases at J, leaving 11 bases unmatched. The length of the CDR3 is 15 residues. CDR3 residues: CASSIGGRPDREQFF. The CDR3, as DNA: TGTGCCAGTAGTATTGGCGGGAGGCCTGATAGAGAGCAGTTCTTC.

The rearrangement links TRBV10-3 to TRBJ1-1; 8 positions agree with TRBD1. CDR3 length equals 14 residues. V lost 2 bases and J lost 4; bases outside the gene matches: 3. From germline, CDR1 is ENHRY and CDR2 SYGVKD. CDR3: CAISEQGAGTEAFF. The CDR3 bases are TGTGCCATCAGTGAGCAGGGGGCAGGCACTGAAGCTTTCTTT.

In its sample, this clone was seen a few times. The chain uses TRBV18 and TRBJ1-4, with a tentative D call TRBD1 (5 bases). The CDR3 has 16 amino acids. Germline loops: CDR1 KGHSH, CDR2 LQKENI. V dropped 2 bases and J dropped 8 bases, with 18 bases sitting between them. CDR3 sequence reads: CASSPSTAPMGEKLFF. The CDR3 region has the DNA TGTGCCAGCTCACCATCGACAGCTCCCATGGGGGAAAAACTGTTTTTT.

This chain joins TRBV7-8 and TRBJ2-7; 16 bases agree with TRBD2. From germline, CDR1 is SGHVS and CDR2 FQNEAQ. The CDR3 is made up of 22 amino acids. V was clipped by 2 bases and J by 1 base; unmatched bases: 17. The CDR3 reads CASSLLMGTSGRAAAGSYEQYF. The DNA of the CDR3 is TGTGCCAGCAGCTTATTAATGGGGACTAGCGGGAGGGCCGCAGCTGGGTCCTACGAGCAGTACTTC.

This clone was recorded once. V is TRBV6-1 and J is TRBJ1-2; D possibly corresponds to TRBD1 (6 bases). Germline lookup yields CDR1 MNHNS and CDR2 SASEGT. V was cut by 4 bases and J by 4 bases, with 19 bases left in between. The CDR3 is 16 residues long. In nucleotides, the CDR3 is TGTGCCAGCAGTGTTACCGCAGGGGTTTGGTCCTATGGCTACACCTTC. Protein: CASSVTAGVWSYGYTF.

The CDR3 here is CASSEGSPGGTEAFF. CDR3 bases: TGTGCCAGCAGCGAAGGGAGCCCGGGTGGCACTGAAGCTTTCTTT. The V call is TRBV7-2, the J call TRBJ1-1; D not certain. The germline CDR1 and CDR2 sequences are SGHTA and FQGNSA. The CDR3 is 15 residues long. Trimming took off 5 bases at V and 4 bases at J, with 17 bases between the two ends.

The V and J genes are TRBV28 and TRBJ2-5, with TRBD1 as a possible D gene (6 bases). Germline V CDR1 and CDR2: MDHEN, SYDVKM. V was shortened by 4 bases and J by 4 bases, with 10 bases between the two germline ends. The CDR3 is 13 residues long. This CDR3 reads CASSSGTIETQYF. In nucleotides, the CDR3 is TGTGCCAGCAGTTCCGGGACAATAGAGACCCAGTACTTC.

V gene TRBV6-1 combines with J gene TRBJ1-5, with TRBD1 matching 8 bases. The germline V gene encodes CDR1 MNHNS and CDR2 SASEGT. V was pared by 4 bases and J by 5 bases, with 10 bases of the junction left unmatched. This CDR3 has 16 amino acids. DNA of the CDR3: TGTGCCAGCAGTGGGATACAGGGGGGCCTTGATCAGCCCCAGCATTTT. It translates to CASSGIQGGLDQPQHF.

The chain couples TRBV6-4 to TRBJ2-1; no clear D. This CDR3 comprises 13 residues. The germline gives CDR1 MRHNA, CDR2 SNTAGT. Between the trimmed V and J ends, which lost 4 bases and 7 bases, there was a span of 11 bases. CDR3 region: CASSVKDGNEQFF. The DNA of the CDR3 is TGTGCCAGCAGTGTGAAAGACGGGAATGAGCAGTTCTTC.

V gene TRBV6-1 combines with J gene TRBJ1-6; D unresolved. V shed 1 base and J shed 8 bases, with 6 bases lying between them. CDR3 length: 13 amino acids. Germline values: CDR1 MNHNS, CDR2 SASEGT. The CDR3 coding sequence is TGTGCCAGCAGTGAAGACACAGATTCACCCCTCCACTTT. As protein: CASSEDTDSPLHF.

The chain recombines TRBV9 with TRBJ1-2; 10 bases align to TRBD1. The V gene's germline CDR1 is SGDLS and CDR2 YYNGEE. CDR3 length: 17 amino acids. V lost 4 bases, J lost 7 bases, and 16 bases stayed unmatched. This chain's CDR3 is CASSLTPGQGILGGYTF. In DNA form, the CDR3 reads TGTGCCAGCAGCTTAACACCGGGACAGGGGATCTTGGGTGGCTACACCTTC. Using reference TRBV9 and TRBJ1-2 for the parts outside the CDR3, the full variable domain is DSGVTQTPKHLITATGQRVTLRCSPRSGDLSVYWYQQSLDQGLQFLIQYYNGEERAKGNILERFSAQQFPDLHSELNLSSLELGDSALYFCASSLTPGQGILGGYTFGSGTRLTVV.

The CDR3 here is CASSLDMRDEQYF. The CDR3 DNA sequence: TGTGCCAGCAGCTTAGATATGAGGGACGAGCAGTACTTC. V is TRBV11-2 and J is TRBJ2-7; TRBD2 might be the D (5 bases). Per germline, CDR1 SGHAT and CDR2 FQNNGV. Trimming shortened V by 0 bases and J by 5 bases, and 8 bases separated the two germline ends. This CDR3 region has 13 residues.